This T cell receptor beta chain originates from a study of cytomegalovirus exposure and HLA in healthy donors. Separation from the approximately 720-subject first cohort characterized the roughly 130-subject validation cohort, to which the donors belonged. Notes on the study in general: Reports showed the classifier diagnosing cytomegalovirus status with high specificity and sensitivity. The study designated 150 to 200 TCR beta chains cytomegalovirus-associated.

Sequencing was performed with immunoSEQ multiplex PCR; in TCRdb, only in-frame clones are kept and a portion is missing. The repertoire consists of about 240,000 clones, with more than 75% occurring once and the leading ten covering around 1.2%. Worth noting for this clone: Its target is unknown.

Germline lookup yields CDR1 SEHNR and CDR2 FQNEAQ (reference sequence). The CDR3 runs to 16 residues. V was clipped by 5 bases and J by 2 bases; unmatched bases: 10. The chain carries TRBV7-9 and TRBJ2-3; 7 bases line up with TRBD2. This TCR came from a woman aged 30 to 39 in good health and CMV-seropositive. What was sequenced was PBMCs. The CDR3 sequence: CASSPYSGGYTDTQYF. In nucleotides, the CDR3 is TGTGCCAGCAGCCCCTACTCGGGGGGATACACAGATACGCAGTATTTT.